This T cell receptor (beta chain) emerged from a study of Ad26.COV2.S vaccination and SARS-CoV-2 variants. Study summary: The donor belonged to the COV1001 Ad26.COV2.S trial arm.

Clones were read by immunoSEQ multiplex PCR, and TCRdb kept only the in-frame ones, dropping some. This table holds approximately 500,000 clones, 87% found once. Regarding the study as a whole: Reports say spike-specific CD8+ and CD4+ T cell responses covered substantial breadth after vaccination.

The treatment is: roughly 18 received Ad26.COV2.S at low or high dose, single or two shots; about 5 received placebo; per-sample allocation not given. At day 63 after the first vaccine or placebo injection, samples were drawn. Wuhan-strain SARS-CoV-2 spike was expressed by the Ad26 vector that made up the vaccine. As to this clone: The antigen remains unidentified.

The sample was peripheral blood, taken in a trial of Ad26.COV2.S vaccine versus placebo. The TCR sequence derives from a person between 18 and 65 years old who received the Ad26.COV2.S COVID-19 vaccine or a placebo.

CDR3 loop: CASRGASGYGELFF. In DNA form, the CDR3 reads TGTGCCAGCAGGGGGGCAAGCGGATACGGGGAGCTGTTTTTT. The V and J genes are TRBV6-5 and TRBJ2-2; D perhaps matches TRBD1 (6 bases). V was clipped by 6 bases and J by 7 bases, with 15 bases between them. Germline lookup yields CDR1 MNHEY and CDR2 SVGAGI. The CDR3 contains 14 residues.